This TCR beta chain originates from a study of T cells in localized non-small cell lung cancer. Assay: immunoSEQ multiplex PCR; the TCRdb copy retains only in-frame clones and omits some. The repertoire holds 1,500 to 2,000 clones, around 24% seen once, with more than 14% in the top ten. Study-wide points: It was uninvolved adjacent lung that showed the highest T cell clonality, exceeding tumor.

This clone was seen more than once but under ten times. As yet, its antigen is unknown. Other nucleotide sequences in the sample specify the same CDR3. The sample here was lung tumor tissue, taken before any cancer treatment. The sequence was collected from a female donor older than 55 with stage I lung adenocarcinoma.

The DNA of the CDR3 is TGTGCCAGCAGCTTAACAAGCGGGAGAAACAATGAGCAGTTCTTC. Amino acid sequence: CASSLTSGRNNEQFF. J is TRBJ2-1 and V is TRBV11-3; 8 positions agree with TRBD2. There are 15 residues in the CDR3. Germline assignment: CDR1 SGHNT and CDR2 YENEEA. V was clipped by 2 bases and J by 5 bases; unmatched bases: 5.